The 26 T cell receptor beta chains below were found in one sample sequenced in a study of neurological immune-mediated disorders. TCRdb recomputed calls from the 5' RACE reads with MiXCR, one row per CDR3 protein. The table has approximately 89,000 distinct CDR3 sequences, around 14% seen once. Described time point: longitudinal time-point 2. Material for sequencing was PBMCs. All receptors derive from a female donor with HTLV-1-associated myelopathy (HAM/TSP).

At least ten counts were recorded for this clonotype. The CDR3 DNA sequence: TGCGCCAGCAGCTGGACTACTAGGACAGATACGCAGTATTTT. This encodes CASSWTTRTDTQYF. This chain connects TRBV5-1 to TRBJ2-3; the D gene is possibly TRBD2 (6 bases). V was trimmed by 3 bases and J by 3 bases, leaving 11 bases between them. CDR1 is SGHRS, CDR2 YFSETQ, per germline. The CDR3 covers 14 residues.

This clonotype has ten or more counts. This chain uses TRBV5-6 with TRBJ1-1, with D tentatively TRBD1 (5 bases). Germline CDR1 is SGHDT and CDR2 is YYEEEE. Trimming took off 0 bases at V and 10 bases at J, with 10 bases between the two ends. This CDR3 spans 12 amino acids. The CDR3 spells CASSLAAGGAFF. CDR3 sequence (DNA): TGTGCCAGCAGCTTGGCCGCTGGGGGAGCTTTCTTT. Full variable domain (outside the CDR3, taken from reference TRBV5-6 and TRBJ1-1): DAGVTQSPTHLIKTRGQQVTLRCSPKSGHDTVSWYQQALGQGPQFIFQYYEEEERQRGNFPDRFSGHQFPNYSSELNVNALLLGDSALYLCASSLAAGGAFFGQGTRLTVV.

The rearrangement joins TRBV19 to TRBJ2-1, with D unresolved. The CDR3 loop spans 15 amino acids. From germline, CDR1 is LNHDA and CDR2 SQIVND (reference sequence). Trimming removed 6 bases at V and 0 bases at J, with 12 bases between. CDR3 sequence reads: CASRLSLASYNEQFF. The CDR3 nucleotides are TGTGCCAGTAGGCTTTCGTTGGCCTCCTACAATGAGCAGTTCTTC.

This clonotype was seen repeatedly, ten times or more. The rearrangement joins TRBV5-1 to TRBJ1-1, with a possible D match to TRBD1 (6 bases). Germline assignment: CDR1 SGHRS and CDR2 YFSETQ. Trimming took off 4 bases at V and 0 bases at J, with 16 bases between the two ends. The CDR3 consists of 16 residues. In nucleotides, the CDR3 is TGCGCCAGCAGCACCGAGCCAGACAGGTTGAACACTGAAGCTTTCTTT. It encodes CASSTEPDRLNTEAFF.

This clonotype was seen only once. A clone one base away is much larger, so this may be a read error. CDR3 protein: CANSLERNQPQHF. As DNA, the CDR3 is TGTGCCAACAGTTTAGAGCGCAATCAGCCCCAGCATTTT. The J gene is TRBJ1-5, the V gene TRBV12-3 or TRBV12-4; no definite D call. The CDR3 sequence is 13 residues long.

This clonotype has at least ten counts. The chain links TRBV5-1 to TRBJ2-5, with D maybe TRBD1 (6 bases). CDR1 and CDR2 (germline): SGHRS, YFSETQ. V lost 1 base, J lost 4 bases, and 17 bases lay in between. The CDR3 length is 16 residues. The DNA for the CDR3 is TGCGCCAGCAGCTTGAGTTTTTTGACAGGTCCAGAGACCCAGTACTTC. Translation: CASSLSFLTGPETQYF. The complete variable domain, with remaining parts taken from reference TRBV5-1 and TRBJ2-5, reads KAGVTQTPRYLIKTRGQQVTLSCSPISGHRSVSWYQQTPGQGLQFLFEYFSETQRNKGNFPGRFSGRQFSNSRSEMNVSTLELGDSALYLCASSLSFLTGPETQYFGPGTRLLVL.

At least ten counts were recorded for this clonotype. J is TRBJ1-2 and V is TRBV28; 9 nucleotides align to TRBD1. The CDR3 extends over 14 amino acids. CDR1 is MDHEN, CDR2 SYDVKM, per germline. With V trimmed by 5 bases and J by 7 bases, 8 bases remained unmatched. CDR3 in amino acids: CASSPSGTGLGYTF. The CDR3, as DNA: TGTGCCAGCAGTCCGTCAGGGACAGGGCTTGGCTACACCTTC.

This clonotype was seen ten or more times. The genes are TRBV7-2 and TRBJ1-1, with TRBD1 as a possible D gene (6 bases). Germline V gene lookup returns CDR1 SGHTA and CDR2 FQGNSA. V lost 5 bases and J 1 base, leaving 11 bases between the germline ends. The CDR3 is made up of 14 amino acids. The CDR3 nucleotides are TGTGCCAGCAGCGCAGGAGGGGGGAACACTGAAGCTTTCTTT. Residues: CASSAGGGNTEAFF.

This clonotype was seen repeatedly, ten times or more. The chain joins TRBV5-1 to TRBJ2-1, with D uncertain. The CDR3 loop spans 14 amino acids. Germline-derived CDR1 and CDR2 are SGHRS and YFSETQ. Trimming took off 0 bases at V and 15 bases at J, with 19 bases between the two ends. The CDR3 loop is CASSLAPELPPWFF. The CDR3 DNA sequence: TGCGCCAGCAGCTTGGCCCCGGAACTGCCTCCCTGGTTCTTC.

This clonotype was detected ten times or more. The rearrangement uses TRBV5-1 and TRBJ2-1; D is unresolved. The germline V gene has CDR1 SGHRS and CDR2 YFSETQ. Between the trimmed V and J ends, which lost 4 bases and 2 bases, there was a span of 10 bases. This CDR3 is 14 amino acids long. The CDR3 sequence is CASSPAGPYNEQFF. CDR3 in DNA: TGCGCCAGCAGCCCAGCCGGGCCCTACAATGAGCAGTTCTTC. Based on the CDR3 plus reference TRBV5-1 and TRBJ2-1, the full variable domain is KAGVTQTPRYLIKTRGQQVTLSCSPISGHRSVSWYQQTPGQGLQFLFEYFSETQRNKGNFPGRFSGRQFSNSRSEMNVSTLELGDSALYLCASSPAGPYNEQFFGPGTRLTVL.

This clonotype was counted ten times or more. The chain carries TRBV7-4 and TRBJ2-7, with D unclear. With 6 bases removed from V and 2 bases from J, the gap between germline ends came to 17 bases. Germline values: CDR1 SGHVT, CDR2 SQSDAQ. The CDR3 has 15 residues. Here the CDR3 reads CASRHCAENAYEQYF. DNA of the CDR3: TGTGCCAGCAGACACTGTGCGGAAAATGCCTACGAGCAGTACTTC.

This clonotype came up many times. The chain uses TRBV24-1 and TRBJ2-7; 8 bases agree with TRBD1. Looked up from germline, CDR1 is KGHDR and CDR2 is SFDVKD. The CDR3 is 14 amino acids. The trim removed 3 bases at V and 7 bases at J, leaving 7 bases unmatched. The CDR3 DNA reads TGTGCCACCAGTGATACGACAGGGGCCGAGGAGCAGTACTTC. As protein: CATSDTTGAEEQYF.

This clonotype was observed many times. This sequence joins TRBV12-3 or TRBV12-4 and TRBJ1-5; D is uncertain. The V end was cut by 2 bases, the J end by 0 bases, with 11 bases between. CDR3 length: 16 residues. The CDR3 bases are TGTGCCAGCAGTTTATTCGGAGGGATTAGCAATCAGCCCCAGCATTTT. It is translated as CASSLFGGISNQPQHF.

The J gene is TRBJ1-6, the V gene TRBV6-6; D might be TRBD1 (6 bases). Germline values: CDR1 MNHNY, CDR2 SVGAGI (reference sequence). V lost 5 bases and J lost 3, with 14 bases in between. CDR3 length: 16 amino acids. CDR3 nucleotides: TGTGCCAGCAGTACCCCGACAGGCTTCTATAATTCACCCCTCCACTTT. Protein sequence: CASSTPTGFYNSPLHF.

For this clonotype: A much bigger clone sits one base away, suggesting this may be a read error. This sequence joins TRBV13 and TRBJ2-7; D may be TRBD1 (5 bases). Per the germline V gene, CDR1 is PRHDT and CDR2 is FYEKMQ (reference sequence). The CDR3 is 13 residues long. Here the CDR3 reads CTSTETATYEQYF. The CDR3 nucleotides read TGTACCAGCACCGAGACAGCCACCTACGAGCAGTACTTC.

This clonotype was observed at least ten times. V usage is TRBV6-1 and J usage is TRBJ2-7; D not certain. The V gene lost 0 bases and the J gene lost 1 base, with 7 bases spanning the gap. The germline CDR1 and CDR2 sequences are MNHNS and SASEGT. This CDR3 region has 14 residues. CDR3 DNA sequence: TGTGCCAGCAGTGAAGCTGGCATTTCCTACGAGCAGTACTTC. Translating it yields CASSEAGISYEQYF.

This clonotype has ten or more counts. J is TRBJ2-7 and V is TRBV7-9, with D perhaps matching TRBD1 or TRBD2 (5 bases each). Germline CDR1 SEHNR, CDR2 FQNEAQ (reference sequence). With 5 bases removed from V and 2 bases from J, the gap between germline ends came to 10 bases. The CDR3 has 13 amino acids. CDR3 nucleotides: TGTGCCAGCAGCCCCAAGGGACCCTACGAGCAGTACTTC. This sequence encodes CASSPKGPYEQYF.

This clonotype was counted ten times or more. The V gene is TRBV27, the J gene TRBJ1-1; D not certain. CDR1 and CDR2 from the germline V gene are MNHEY and SMNVEV (reference sequence). This CDR3 has 14 residues. V was shortened by 3 bases and J by 1 base, with 9 bases between the two germline ends. As DNA, the CDR3 is TGTGCCAGCAGTTTTAGAGCAGAGAACACTGAAGCTTTCTTT. Translation gives CASSFRAENTEAFF.

In this sample, this clonotype turned up many times. The chain recombines TRBV4-2 with TRBJ2-5; 12 bases line up with TRBD2. Germline CDR1 reads LGHNA; CDR2 reads YNFKEQ. This CDR3 has 16 amino acids. Trimming cost V 0 bases and J 5 bases; bases outside gene matches: 4. CDR3: CASSQEPSGGGETQYF. DNA of the CDR3: TGTGCCAGCAGCCAAGAACCTAGCGGGGGGGGGGAGACCCAGTACTTC.

This clonotype was seen repeatedly, ten times or more. The chain is built from TRBV5-1 and TRBJ2-4; D possibly uses TRBD1 or TRBD2 (6 bases each). The germline V gene encodes CDR1 SGHRS and CDR2 YFSETQ. V was pared by 0 bases and J by 5 bases, with 9 bases between. The CDR3 totals 14 residues. CDR3 sequence (DNA): TGCGCCAGCAGCTTGGAGGGGGGCGAAAACATTCAGTACTTC. It encodes CASSLEGGENIQYF.

The chain joins TRBV7-8 to TRBJ1-5, with 8 positions matching TRBD1. After removal of 5 bases from V and 0 bases from J, the junction contained 6 bases not matched to a gene. In germline, CDR1 is SGHVS, CDR2 FQNEAQ. The CDR3 has 16 amino acids. In DNA, the CDR3 is TGTGCCAGCAGCGACAGGGGATCCAATAGCAATCAGCCCCAGCATTTT. This codes for CASSDRGSNSNQPQHF.

The sample holds many counts of this clonotype. The CDR3 region has the DNA TGCGCCAGCAGCTCCGACAGGGGGGTCACAGATACGCAGTATTTT. This sequence encodes CASSSDRGVTDTQYF. The V call is TRBV5-1, the J call TRBJ2-3, with 9 bases identical to TRBD1. The CDR3 is made up of 15 amino acids. The germline V gene encodes CDR1 SGHRS and CDR2 YFSETQ. After removal of 3 bases from V and 2 bases from J, the junction contained 4 bases not matched to a gene.

This clonotype was seen at least ten times. This chain connects TRBV2 to TRBJ1-1; no clear D. Germline V gives CDR1 SNHLY, CDR2 FYNNEI. V was cut by 6 bases and J by 1 base, with 9 bases left in between. The CDR3 consists of 13 residues. This chain's CDR3 is CASRTGENTEAFF. The CDR3 nucleotides read TGTGCCAGCAGGACCGGCGAGAACACTGAAGCTTTCTTT.

This clonotype was seen ten or more times. The chain joins TRBV20-1 to TRBJ2-1, with a tentative D call TRBD2 (6 bases). CDR3 length: 14 residues. V was trimmed by 0 bases and J by 2 bases, leaving 8 bases between them. Germline V gene data show CDR1 as DFQATT and CDR2 as SNEGSKA (reference sequence). The CDR3 DNA reads as TGCAGTGCTAGAGATAAGCGGGCCTACAATGAGCAGTTCTTC. Translation: CSARDKRAYNEQFF.

The V gene is TRBV11-2, the J gene TRBJ1-5, with TRBD1 as a possible D gene (6 bases). Germline V gene data show CDR1 as SGHAT and CDR2 as FQNNGV. V lost 5 bases to trimming and J lost 11 bases, with 16 bases between them. The CDR3 has 13 amino acids. Here the CDR3 reads CASSLSGGQSQHF. CDR3 in DNA: TGTGCCAGCAGCCTCAGTGGGGGGCAGTCCCAGCATTTT. Looking up the rest from reference TRBV11-2 and TRBJ1-5 gives the full variable domain: EAGVAQSPRYKIIEKRQSVAFWCNPISGHATLYWYQQILGQGPKLLIQFQNNGVVDDSQLPKDRFSAERLKGVDSTLKIQPAKLEDSAVYLCASSLSGGQSQHFGDGTRLSIL.

The V gene is TRBV20-1, the J gene TRBJ2-7, with 7 nucleotides matching TRBD1. CDR1 is DFQATT and CDR2 is SNEGSKA in the germline V gene (reference sequence). Trimming took 5 bases from V and 2 from J; bases not matched to a gene: 9. This CDR3 is built from 14 residues. The DNA for the CDR3 is TGCAGTGCTGGCAGACAGGGCTTCACCTACGAGCAGTACTTC. It is translated as CSAGRQGFTYEQYF.